Below, 3 T cell receptor beta chains from the same sample are listed, as sequenced in a study of cytomegalovirus exposure and HLA in healthy donors. The study ran its PCR with 60 Vbeta and 13 Jbeta primers. Only in-frame clones appear in the TCRdb table, and some are missing; sequencing was by immunoSEQ multiplex PCR. The sample consists of under 130,000 clones, around 75% of them appearing once. Sample: PBMCs. These TCRs come from a man aged 40-49 years in good health and CMV-seronegative.

The V and J genes are TRBV4-1 and TRBJ2-7; D is unclear. V lost 1 base, J lost 3 bases, and 7 bases lay in between. The CDR3 runs 13 residues. Germline CDR1 is MGHRA and CDR2 is YSYEKL. The CDR3 spells CASSQVQNYEQYF. DNA for the CDR3: TGCGCCAGCAGCCAAGTACAGAACTACGAGCAGTACTTC.

The V and J genes are TRBV29-1 and TRBJ1-1; 7 nucleotides match TRBD1. With 4 bases clipped from V and 11 bases from J, the junction kept 13 bases outside the gene matches. Germline V gene data show CDR1 as SQVTM and CDR2 as ANQGSEA. The CDR3 totals 13 residues. In DNA, the CDR3 is TGCAGCGTTGCCCGCGGACAGGACCCCCCGGCTTTCTTT. Encoded protein: CSVARGQDPPAFF. Full variable domain (missing parts from reference TRBV29-1 and TRBJ1-1): SAVISQKPSRDICQRGTSLTIQCQVDSQVTMMFWYRQQPGQSLTLIATANQGSEATYESGFVIDKFPISRPNLTFSTLTVSNMSPEDSSIYLCSVARGQDPPAFFGQGTRLTVV.

This clone was recorded only once. This CDR3 reads CAGGGRGPTYEQYF. In DNA, the CDR3 is TGTGCCGGGGGGGGGCGGGGACCGACCTACGAGCAGTACTTC. The rearrangement uses TRBV30 and TRBJ2-5; D perhaps matches TRBD2 (7 bases). The end of the DNA aligns better with TRBJ2-7, so the J call may be wrong. Germline V gene lookup returns CDR1 GTSNPN and CDR2 SVGIG (reference sequence). There are 14 residues in the CDR3.